The 8 T cell receptor beta chains below were found in one sample sequenced in a study of control samples from healthy donors and cancer patients. The repertoire was sequenced with immunoSEQ multiplex PCR; TCRdb's copy has only in-frame clones and lacks some. Of 70,000 to 95,000 clones in the sample, just over 90% were seen once. The source material was blood. These TCRs come from a young woman in good health.

A remark on this clone: Other DNA variants within this sample encode the same CDR3. The genes are TRBV7-3 and TRBJ2-3; no clear D. V shed 5 bases and J shed 2 bases, with 11 bases lying between them. CDR1 and CDR2 (germline): SGHTA, FQGTGA. The CDR3 totals 14 residues. CDR3 region: CASSLDGNTDTQYF. The CDR3 DNA is TGTGCCAGCAGCCTTGATGGGAACACAGATACGCAGTATTTT.

This chain joins TRBV18 and TRBJ2-7, with D possibly being TRBD2 (5 bases). In germline, CDR1 is KGHSH, CDR2 LQKENI. The ends were cut back, 2 bases at V and 6 bases at J, with 11 bases in the middle. The CDR3 spans 13 residues. CDR3 sequence (DNA): TGTGCCAGCTCACCAAATAGCGAGGGCGAGCAGTACTTC. As protein: CASSPNSEGEQYF.

This rearrangement joins TRBV11-2 to TRBJ1-6; D uncertain. V was shortened by 2 bases and J by 11 bases, with 16 bases between the two germline ends. The CDR3 is 15 amino acids. The germline V gene encodes CDR1 SGHAT and CDR2 FQNNGV. The CDR3 protein is CASSLKPLLGTPLHF. The DNA of the CDR3 is TGTGCCAGCAGCTTAAAGCCCCTACTCGGGACACCCCTCCACTTT. Based on the CDR3 plus reference TRBV11-2 and TRBJ1-6, the full variable domain is EAGVAQSPRYKIIEKRQSVAFWCNPISGHATLYWYQQILGQGPKLLIQFQNNGVVDDSQLPKDRFSAERLKGVDSTLKIQPAKLEDSAVYLCASSLKPLLGTPLHFGNGTRLTVT.

The chain is built from TRBV7-2 and TRBJ2-1; 13 positions agree with TRBD2. This CDR3 has 17 residues. With V trimmed by 2 bases and J by 4 bases, 5 bases remained unmatched. CDR1 is SGHTA and CDR2 is FQGNSA in the germline V gene. The CDR3 reads CASSLRTSGGGYNEQFF. As DNA, the CDR3 is TGTGCCAGCAGCTTAAGAACTAGCGGGGGGGGTTACAATGAGCAGTTCTTC.

This sequence joins TRBV18 and TRBJ1-5, with 8 bases matching TRBD1. The germline V gene encodes CDR1 KGHSH and CDR2 LQKENI. After removal of 3 bases from V and 2 bases from J, the junction contained 0 bases not matched to a gene. The CDR3 consists of 14 residues. The CDR3: CASSPGQGNQPQHF. CDR3 coding DNA: TGTGCCAGCTCACCGGGACAGGGCAATCAGCCCCAGCATTTT.

V gene TRBV19 combines with J gene TRBJ2-3; 13 nucleotides match TRBD2. Trimming cost V 5 bases and J 4 bases; bases outside gene matches: 6. Germline lookup yields CDR1 LNHDA and CDR2 SQIVND (reference sequence). The CDR3 sequence is 16 residues long. This CDR3 is CASSPRTSGSPDTQYF. In DNA, the CDR3 is TGTGCCAGTAGTCCTCGGACTAGCGGGAGCCCAGATACGCAGTATTTT.

The V gene is TRBV10-3, the J gene TRBJ2-7; a weak D match, TRBD1 (6 bases). The germline CDR1 and CDR2 sequences are ENHRY and SYGVKD. The CDR3 loop spans 15 amino acids. V lost 7 bases to trimming and J lost 2 bases, with 18 bases between them. This chain's CDR3 is CAINLDGTLTYEQYF. DNA for the CDR3: TGTGCCATCAACCTAGACGGGACATTGACCTACGAGCAGTACTTC.

This chain links TRBV15 with TRBJ1-2; 8 bases match TRBD1. The germline V gene encodes CDR1 LNHNV and CDR2 YYDKDF (reference sequence). V lost 5 bases and J lost 4; bases outside the gene matches: 6. The CDR3 is made up of 14 amino acids. CDR3 loop: CATSYDRGPYGYTF. Written as DNA, the CDR3 is TGTGCCACCAGCTACGACAGGGGTCCCTATGGCTACACCTTC. Full variable domain (rest looked up from reference TRBV15 and TRBJ1-2): DAMVIQNPRYQVTQFGKPVTLSCSQTLNHNVMYWYQQKSSQAPKLLFHYYDKDFNNEADTPDNFQSRRPNTSFCFLDIRSPGLGDTAMYLCATSYDRGPYGYTFGSGTRLTVV.